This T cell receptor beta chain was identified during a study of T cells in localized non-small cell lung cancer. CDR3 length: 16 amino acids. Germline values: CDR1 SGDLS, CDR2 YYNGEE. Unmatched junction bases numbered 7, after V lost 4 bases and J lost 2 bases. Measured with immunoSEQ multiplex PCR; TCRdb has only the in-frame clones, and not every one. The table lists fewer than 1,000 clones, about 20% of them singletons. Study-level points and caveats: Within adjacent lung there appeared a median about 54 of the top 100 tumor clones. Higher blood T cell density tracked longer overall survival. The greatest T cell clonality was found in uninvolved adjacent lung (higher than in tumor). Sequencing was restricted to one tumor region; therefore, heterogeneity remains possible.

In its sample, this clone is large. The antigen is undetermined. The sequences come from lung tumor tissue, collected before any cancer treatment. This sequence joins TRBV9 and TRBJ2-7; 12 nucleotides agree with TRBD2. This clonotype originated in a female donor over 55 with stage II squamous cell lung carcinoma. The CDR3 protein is CASSPRTSGTTYEQYF. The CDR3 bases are TGTGCCAGCAGCCCCCGGACTAGCGGGACGACCTACGAGCAGTACTTC.